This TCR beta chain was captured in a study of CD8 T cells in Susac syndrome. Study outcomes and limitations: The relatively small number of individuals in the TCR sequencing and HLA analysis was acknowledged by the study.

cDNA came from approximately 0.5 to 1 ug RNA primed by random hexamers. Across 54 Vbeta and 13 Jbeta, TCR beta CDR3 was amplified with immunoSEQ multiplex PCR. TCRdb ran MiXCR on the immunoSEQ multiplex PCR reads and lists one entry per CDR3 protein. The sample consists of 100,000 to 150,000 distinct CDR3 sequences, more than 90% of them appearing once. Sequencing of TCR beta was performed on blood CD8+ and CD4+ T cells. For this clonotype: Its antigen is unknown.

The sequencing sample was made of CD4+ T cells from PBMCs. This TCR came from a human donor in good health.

DNA for the CDR3: TGTGCCAGCACCCAGGGGCTAGCATCCACAGATACGCAGTATTTT. Protein sequence: CASTQGLASTDTQYF. The chain has TRBV7-9 and TRBJ2-3, with D maybe TRBD1 (6 bases). The germline V gene has CDR1 SEHNR and CDR2 FQNEAQ (reference sequence). Trimming left V 7 bases short and J 2 bases short, with 16 bases between. The CDR3 runs 15 residues.